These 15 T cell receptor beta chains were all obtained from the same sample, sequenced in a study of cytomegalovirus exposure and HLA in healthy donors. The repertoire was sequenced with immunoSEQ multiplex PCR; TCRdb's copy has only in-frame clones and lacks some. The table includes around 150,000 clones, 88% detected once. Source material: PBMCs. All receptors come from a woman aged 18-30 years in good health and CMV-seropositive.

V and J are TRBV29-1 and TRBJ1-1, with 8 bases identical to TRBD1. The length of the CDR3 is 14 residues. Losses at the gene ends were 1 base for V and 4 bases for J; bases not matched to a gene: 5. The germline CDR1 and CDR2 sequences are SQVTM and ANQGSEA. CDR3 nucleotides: TGCAGCGTTGAAGCCCGGACAGGGACCACTGAAGCTTTCTTT. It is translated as CSVEARTGTTEAFF.

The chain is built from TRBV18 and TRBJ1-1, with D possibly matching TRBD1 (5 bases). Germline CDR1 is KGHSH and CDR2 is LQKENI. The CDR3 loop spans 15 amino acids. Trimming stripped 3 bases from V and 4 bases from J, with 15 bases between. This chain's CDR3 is CASSPSIAGGTEAFF. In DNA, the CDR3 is TGTGCCAGCTCACCTTCGATTGCGGGGGGCACTGAAGCTTTCTTT.

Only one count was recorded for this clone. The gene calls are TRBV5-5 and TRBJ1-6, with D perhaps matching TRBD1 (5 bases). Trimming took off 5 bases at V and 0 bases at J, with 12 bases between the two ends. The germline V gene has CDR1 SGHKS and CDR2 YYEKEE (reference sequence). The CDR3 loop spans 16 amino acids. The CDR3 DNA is TGTGCCAGCAGGAAGACAGCTGGCTCCTATAATTCACCCCTCCACTTT. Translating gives CASRKTAGSYNSPLHF.

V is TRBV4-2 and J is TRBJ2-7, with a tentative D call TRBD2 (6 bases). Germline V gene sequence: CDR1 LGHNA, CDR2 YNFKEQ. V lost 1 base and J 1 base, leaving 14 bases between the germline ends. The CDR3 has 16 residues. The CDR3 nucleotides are TGTGCCAGCAGCCAAGTAGGGACTCCTAAATCCTACGAGCAGTACTTC. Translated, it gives CASSQVGTPKSYEQYF.

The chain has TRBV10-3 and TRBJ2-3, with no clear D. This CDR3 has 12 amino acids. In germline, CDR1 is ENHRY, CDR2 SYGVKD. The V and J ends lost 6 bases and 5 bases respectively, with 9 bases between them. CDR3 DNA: TGTGCCATCAGCCCCACGGGAGATACGCAGTATTTT. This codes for CAISPTGDTQYF.

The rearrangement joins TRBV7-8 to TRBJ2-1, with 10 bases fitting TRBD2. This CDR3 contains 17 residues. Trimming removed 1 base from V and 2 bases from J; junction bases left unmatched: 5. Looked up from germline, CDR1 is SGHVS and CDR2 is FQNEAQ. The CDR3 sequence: CASSLERGGGTYNEQFF. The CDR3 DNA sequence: TGTGCCAGCAGCTTAGAGCGGGGGGGAGGAACCTACAATGAGCAGTTCTTC.

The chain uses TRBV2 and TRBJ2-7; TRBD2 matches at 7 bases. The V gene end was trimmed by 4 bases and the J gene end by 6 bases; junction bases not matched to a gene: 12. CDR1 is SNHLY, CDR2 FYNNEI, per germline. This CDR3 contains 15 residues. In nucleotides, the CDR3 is TGTGCCAGCAGTGTCCTCGGACTAGTCTCGATCGAGCAGTACTTC. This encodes CASSVLGLVSIEQYF.

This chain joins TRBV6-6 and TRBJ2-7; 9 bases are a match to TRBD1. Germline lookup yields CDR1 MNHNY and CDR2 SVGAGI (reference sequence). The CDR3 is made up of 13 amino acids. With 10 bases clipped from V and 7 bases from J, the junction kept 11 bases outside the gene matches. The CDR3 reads CATRRGQGGEQYF. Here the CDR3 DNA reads TGTGCCACTCGAAGGGGACAGGGAGGAGAGCAGTACTTC.

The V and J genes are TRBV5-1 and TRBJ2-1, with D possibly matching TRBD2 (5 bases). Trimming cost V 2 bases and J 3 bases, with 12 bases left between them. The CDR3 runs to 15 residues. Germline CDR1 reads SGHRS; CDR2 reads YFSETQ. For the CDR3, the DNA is TGCGCCAGCAGCTTATTCAGCGGCAACTACAATGAGCAGTTCTTC. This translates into CASSLFSGNYNEQFF. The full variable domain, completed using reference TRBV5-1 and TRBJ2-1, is KAGVTQTPRYLIKTRGQQVTLSCSPISGHRSVSWYQQTPGQGLQFLFEYFSETQRNKGNFPGRFSGRQFSNSRSEMNVSTLELGDSALYLCASSLFSGNYNEQFFGPGTRLTVL.

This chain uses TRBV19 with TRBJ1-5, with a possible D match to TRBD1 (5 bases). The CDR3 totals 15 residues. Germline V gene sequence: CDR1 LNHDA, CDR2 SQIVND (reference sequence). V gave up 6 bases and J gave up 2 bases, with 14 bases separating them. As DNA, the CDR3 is TGTGCCAGTAGGTCGGGGGAAGGTGGCAATCAGCCCCAGCATTTT. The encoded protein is CASRSGEGGNQPQHF. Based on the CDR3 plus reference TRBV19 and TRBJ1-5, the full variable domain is DGGITQSPKYLFRKEGQNVTLSCEQNLNHDAMYWYRQDPGQGLRLIYYSQIVNDFQKGDIAEGYSVSREKKESFPLTVTSAQKNPTAFYLCASRSGEGGNQPQHFGDGTRLSIL.

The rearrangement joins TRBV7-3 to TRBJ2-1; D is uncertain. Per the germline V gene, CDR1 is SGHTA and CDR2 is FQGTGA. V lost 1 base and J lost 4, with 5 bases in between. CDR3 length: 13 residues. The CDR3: CASSLSSYNEQFF. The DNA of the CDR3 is TGTGCCAGCAGCTTAAGCAGTTACAATGAGCAGTTCTTC.

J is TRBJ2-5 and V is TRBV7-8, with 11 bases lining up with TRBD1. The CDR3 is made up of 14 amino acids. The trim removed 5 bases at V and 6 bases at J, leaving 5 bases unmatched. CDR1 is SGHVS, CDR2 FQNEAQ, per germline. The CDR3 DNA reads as TGTGCCAGCAGCCGTGGACAGGGGGCAAAGACCCAGTACTTC. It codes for CASSRGQGAKTQYF. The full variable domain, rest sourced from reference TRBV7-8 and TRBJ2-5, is GAGVSQSPRYKVAKRGQDVALRCDPISGHVSLFWYQQALGQGPEFLTYFQNEAQLDKSGLPSDRFFAERPEGSVSTLKIQRTQQEDSAVYLCASSRGQGAKTQYFGPGTRLLVL.

The CDR3 is CASRTGLLNIQYF. The CDR3 nucleotides are TGTGCCAGCAGGACAGGGCTATTAAACATTCAGTACTTC. The chain links TRBV2 to TRBJ2-4; 7 bases fit TRBD1. Trimming cost V 6 bases and J 6 bases; bases outside gene matches: 5. Germline V gene data show CDR1 as SNHLY and CDR2 as FYNNEI. CDR3 length equals 13 residues.

This chain's CDR3 is CASSVSPDTQYF. CDR3 in DNA: TGTGCCAGCAGCGTATCTCCAGATACGCAGTATTTT. The chain has TRBV9 and TRBJ2-3; D uncertain. The CDR3 consists of 12 residues. CDR1 and CDR2 (germline): SGDLS, YYNGEE. V was clipped by 1 base and J by 4 bases, with 4 bases between them. The complete variable domain, with remaining parts taken from reference TRBV9 and TRBJ2-3, reads DSGVTQTPKHLITATGQRVTLRCSPRSGDLSVYWYQQSLDQGLQFLIQYYNGEERAKGNILERFSAQQFPDLHSELNLSSLELGDSALYFCASSVSPDTQYFGPGTRLTVL.

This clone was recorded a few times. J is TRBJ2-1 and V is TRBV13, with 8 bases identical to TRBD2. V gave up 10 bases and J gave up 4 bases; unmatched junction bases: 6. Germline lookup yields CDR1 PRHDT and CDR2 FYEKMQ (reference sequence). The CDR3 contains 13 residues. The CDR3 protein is CATGGALYNEQFF. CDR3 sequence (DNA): TGTGCCACGGGGGGGGCGCTTTACAATGAGCAGTTCTTC. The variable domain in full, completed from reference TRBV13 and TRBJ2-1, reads AAGVIQSPRHLIKEKRETATLKCYPIPRHDTVYWYQQGPGQDPQFLISFYEKMQSDKGSIPDRFSAQQFSDYHSELNMSSLELGDSALYFCATGGALYNEQFFGPGTRLTVL.